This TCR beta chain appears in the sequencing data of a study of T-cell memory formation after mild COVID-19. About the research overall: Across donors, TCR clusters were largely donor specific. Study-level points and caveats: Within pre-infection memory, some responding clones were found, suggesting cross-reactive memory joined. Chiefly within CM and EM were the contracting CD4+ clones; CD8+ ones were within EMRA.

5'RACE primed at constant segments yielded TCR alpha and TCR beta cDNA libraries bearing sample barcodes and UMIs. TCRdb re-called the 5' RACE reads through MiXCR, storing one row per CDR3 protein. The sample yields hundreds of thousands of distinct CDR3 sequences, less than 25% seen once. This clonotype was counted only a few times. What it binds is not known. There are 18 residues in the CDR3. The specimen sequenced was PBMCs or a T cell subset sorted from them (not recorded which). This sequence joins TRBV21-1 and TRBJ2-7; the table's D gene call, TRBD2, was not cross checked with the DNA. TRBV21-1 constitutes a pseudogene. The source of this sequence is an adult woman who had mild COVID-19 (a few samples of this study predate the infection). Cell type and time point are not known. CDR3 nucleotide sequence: TGTGCCAGCAGCGGACATCCTCCTCGCGGGAGAGGCCTAGGCGAGCAGTACTTC. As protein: CASSGHPPRGRGLGEQYF.